This T cell receptor (beta chain) was sequenced in a study of cytomegalovirus exposure and HLA in healthy donors (dated 2017 in TCRdb). As for the study more broadly: An earlier analysis of 587 of the donors reported approximately 260 Gb of sequence data and around 100 million unique TCR beta sequences obtained from around 190 million T cells. An early release covering roughly 640 HLA-typed donors comprised about 310 gigabases of sequencing data and some 79 million unique TCR sequences. Of the 398 genotyped donors, 80% to 90% were placed in the genetic ancestry cluster associated with self-reported Caucasian donors. The study aimed to test whether signatures of past pathogen exposure could be identified by cataloging public T cell receptors. The study profiled the T cell repertoires of 550 to 700 subjects by immunosequencing and related them to cytomegalovirus serostatus. A separate validation cohort of approximately 120 different subjects was used in addition to the approximately 670-subject first cohort. To predict cytomegalovirus infection status, the study combined high-throughput TCR immunosequencing, statistical association of individual TCRs with disease status, and machine learning. A later analysis re-examined previously published TCR beta repertoires from more than 550 donors and added high-resolution HLA genotyping to investigate patterns of TCR occurrence. The later analysis used no new phenotypic data to find candidate immune exposures, relying instead on TCR beta sequences and their occurrence across donors. An earlier analysis of 450 to 750 of the donors used high-throughput TCR beta sequencing to judge whether each TCR beta V gene segment behaved as functional or pseudogenic. Donor age, sex, ethnicity and CMV serostatus were collected together with the repertoire data. Genome-wide SNP genotypes for about three fifths of the roughly 670 donors were used in a later genetic analysis, which treated that subset as a discovery cohort. Every repertoire in the discovery cohort had been generated on one and the same sequencing platform. Class I and class II HLA loci were covered by the typing at four-digit resolution. Typing coverage differed by locus: A, B, C, DRB1 and DQB1 were typed in about 620-640 donors, DQA1 in 500 to 550, DPA1 in 606, and DPB1 in around 490. Several DR-DQ haplotypes were handled as single units for association and clustering because linkage in the cohort was strong. Across some 400 genotyped donors of the cohort, an average of about 240,000 unique TCR beta nucleotide sequences per donor were sequenced, and roughly a sixth of those sequences were non-productive. The study at large found these results: Strong co-occurrence of HLA alleles, especially DR and DQ, made assigning TCR associations to individual alleles difficult. A further reported finding was that TCR beta sequences accurately predicted the HLA-A and HLA-B alleles for most subjects in the first cohort. Compared with equally common non-associated chains, HLA-associated TCR beta chains in a later analysis were more clonally expanded and had lower generation probabilities. For the cohort, immune exposure information was limited to CMV serostatus. In this cohort, only TCR beta chains were sequenced, and detectable features were limited by the absence of alpha or paired-chain data. A group of highly shared sequence variants was considered likely to be a technical artifact of the sequencing pipeline. According to the authors, the approach could potentially be generalized to other disease states and immunological phenotypes. An earlier analysis of approximately 570 of the donors showed that most TCR beta V segments appeared in productive rearrangements either about 87% or about 30% of the time, which broadly matched IMGT annotations. According to a later analysis, parvovirus B19, influenza, CMV and Epstein-Barr virus appeared linked to several top co-occurrence clusters. Because HLA typing was unavailable for some donors at each locus, only the typed subset was used in association tests. At a false discovery rate of 0.05, a later analysis linked under 20,000 TCR beta sequences to specific HLA alleles. The 87-base-pair reads could not distinguish some IMGT-functional V segments, including TRBV6-2 and TRBV6-3, so those segments were excluded. Correlated functional status among segregating V segments might be attributable to linkage disequilibrium, but an unknown experimental factor could not be ruled out. According to a later genetic analysis, donors in an Asian-associated ancestry cluster had fewer N-insertions in productive TCRs than the approximately 670-donor mean. Most CMV-associated TCR beta chains appeared to be HLA-restricted in a later analysis, and the HLA associations seemed to be driven largely by CMV exposure. Three of the identified cytomegalovirus-associated TCR beta chains were confirmed in vitro to be specific for cytomegalovirus antigens. Because counts were too low, around 17 rarely observed V segments, including chromosome 9 orphons, were left out of the earlier analysis of over 550 of the donors. In a later genetic analysis, a missense DCLRE1C variant was associated with V-gene and J-gene trimming of TCR beta chains, and the association was replicated in an independent cohort. In the study, around 160 TCR beta chains were listed as associated with cytomegalovirus. Across donors, most TCR sequences were observed very rarely, whereas some public TCRs were present in many individuals. Sequencing depth was assumed to be roughly uniform across donors in the presence/absence analyses, though that assumption may not hold. The classifier was reported to diagnose cytomegalovirus status with high specificity and sensitivity in both the original and validation cohorts. A later analysis found that TCR association rates varied across HLA loci, with DRB1 alleles showing the most associated TCRs and HLA-C alleles the fewest.

The cohort comprised some 730 healthy bone marrow donors. At the time of sampling, every cohort member was nominally healthy, though immune exposures that went unrecorded were likely present. The donor tested CMV seronegative and was one of the 352 seronegative cohort members. A peripheral blood sample was provided by each donor, and peripheral blood mononuclear cells were used for TCR beta sequencing. Genomic DNA extraction from the blood cell samples was performed with the Qiagen DNeasy Blood Extraction Kit. Notes on this clone: The antigen it recognizes is unknown. No qualities accompany the bases; no much larger clone lies one base away.

Counted from cysteine to phenylalanine, this CDR3 has 15 amino acids. Only CDR3 DNA is held: 45 bases, read in frame from base 1. The germline V and J ends show losses of 2 bases and 3 bases respectively, and no gene match explains 3 bases of the junction. The germline V gene specifies MNHEY as CDR1 and SVGAGI as CDR2. The method behind the library was the immunoSEQ multiplex PCR assay. For the multiplex PCR, a mixture combining 60 forward primers for TCR Vbeta segments and 13 reverse primers for TCR Jbeta segments was used. A multiplex PCR assay on genomic DNA amplified the CDR3 region of rearranged TCR beta genes. The amplified TCR beta libraries were sequenced on the Illumina HiSeq System as 87-base-pair reads. In the paper's pipeline: A later analysis counted tens of millions of unique TCR beta chains across the 666 repertoires, and some 11 million of these chains were shared by at least two donors. To remove PCR and sequencing errors, raw reads were error-corrected and collapsed into unique sequences using a nearest-neighbor algorithm that merged closely related sequences. Alignment of CDR3 sequences to IMGT reference sequences was used to assign V, D and J gene segments. For a sequence to be retained, a match of at least six nucleotides was required to both a V gene segment and a J gene segment. A rearrangement was called productive if the CDR3 had no stop codons and remained in frame with V and J, and every other rearrangement was called non-productive. Following IMGT convention, CDR3 was defined as the stretch from the second conserved V-encoded cysteine to the conserved J-encoded phenylalanine. The earlier analysis of 587 of the donors excluded sequences that lacked an unambiguous match to a single V gene segment. In an earlier analysis of around 590 of the donors, a V segment was called functional when productive rearrangements were above 56.7%, and segregating when the standard deviation between donors exceeded 5%. A statistical classification framework was built to diagnose cytomegalovirus status from the catalog of TCR beta chain sequences. V and J gene assignment, in a later analysis, came from comparing TCR nucleotide sequences with IMGT/GENE-DB human TR gene sequences. Using the TCRdist pipeline, a later analysis assigned CDR3 sequences along with most-parsimonious VDJ recombination scenarios. In a later analysis, every TCR beta chain was defined by the combination of its CDR3 amino acid sequence and its V-gene family, and reads without a unique V-gene family were dropped. A later analysis removed several hundred highly shared, low-generation-probability nucleotide sequences to deal with suspected cross-contamination and a sequencing artifact. In a later analysis, a clonal expansion index for each public chain was calculated from normalized within-repertoire ranks of inferred template counts. A later analysis computed generation probabilities with a VDJ recombination model fitted to out-of-frame rearrangements, and checked the results against IGoR. A later analysis scored TCR-TCR, TCR-HLA and TCR-CMV co-occurrence with hypergeometric tests, applying a repertoire-size bias correction to TCR pairs. To estimate false discovery rates, a later analysis permuted the HLA or CMV assignments 20 times. In a later analysis, co-occurring TCRs were grouped using DBSCAN, and TCRdist sequence similarity was added for clustering within HLA-allele-positive subsets. Repertoires with fewer than 30,000 or more than 120,000 public chains were left out of co-occurrence clustering, as were five repertoires with anomalous nucleotide sharing. TCRdb re-hosts the immuneACCESS table, in-frame sequences only. Its copies lack some clones; in the studies checked, an unresolved V gene accounts for under half of them, and the cause for the rest is not known. Clone size and V and J calls were adopted from that table, with D and trimming inferred from the DNA. In this sample the table shows some 120,000 clones, 75% to 90% of which occur a single time. The top ten clonotypes cover 2.5% of the sample.

The specimen was PBMCs. The chain is made from TRBV6-5 and TRBJ2-3; TRBD2 fits 9 bases in the junction. This clonotype was sampled from a man under 40 in good health and CMV-seronegative. The nucleotide sequence is given as TGTGCCAGCAGTTACGGGCGGGAGGGGACAGATACGCAGTATTTT. The translation is CASSYGREGTDTQYF.